This T cell receptor beta chain was documented in a study of identical twins. Study-level findings and limits: Conclusions came from cross-sectional statistical analysis, not from following the same donors. In beta out-of-frame sequences, the excess sharing between twins was weaker. Abundant beta clonotypes from cord blood bore fewer insertions; memory repertoires lacked this pattern.

Through template switching, a universal primer site was introduced, and the cDNA contained unique molecular identifiers. One entry per CDR3 protein results from TCRdb running MiXCR on the 5' RACE reads. In the table there are about 810,000 distinct CDR3 sequences, 9% to 15% of which are singletons. On this clonotype: The antigen remains undetermined.

The CDR3 sequence is 18 residues long. Germline CDR1 reads SGDLS; CDR2 reads YYNGEE. V lost 0 bases and J 3 bases, leaving 19 bases between the germline ends. A further study also used this sample, focusing on yellow fever vaccine responses in identical twins.

This chain links TRBV9 with TRBJ2-1; the D gene could be TRBD1 or TRBD2 (6 bases each). The clonotype was recovered from a woman between 18 and 29 years old in good health. What was sequenced was PBMCs. The CDR3: CASSVASGADSVYNEQFF. In DNA form, the CDR3 reads TGTGCCAGCAGCGTAGCTTCGGGGGCGGACAGTGTCTACAATGAGCAGTTCTTC.